A selection of T cell receptor beta chains follows, all from one sample in a study of T cell responses to AZD1222 COVID-19 vaccine. Assay used: immunoSEQ multiplex PCR; TCRdb lists only in-frame clones, some missing. The top ten hold 3.6% of the sample, which has approximately 190,000 clones, about 92% seen once. The sample here was peripheral blood, taken 28 days after the second dose of the MenACWY control vaccine. Receptor source: an adult who received the MenACWY meningococcal vaccine as a control. CDR3s include the opening cysteine and the closing phenylalanine or tryptophan. The order of the fields is D gene, clone size, V gene, J gene, CDR3 DNA, CDR3 protein. D genes are given only for firm matches. Clone size is given for some rows only: seen once, a few or many times, or a class if the clone is expanded.

NA	NA	TRBV7-8	TRBJ2-7	TGTGCCAGCAGCGTCGGAACCCCCGACTACGAGCAGTACTTC	CASSVGTPDYEQYF
NA	NA	TRBV3-1/TRBV3-2	TRBJ2-2	TGTGCCAGCAGCCAAAGAGCGGGCAGGAGTCCCGGGGAGCTGTTTTTT	CASSQRAGRSPGELFF
TRBD1	NA	TRBV7-8	TRBJ2-5	TGTGCCAGCAGCATGACAGGGACACAAGAGACCCAGTACTTC	CASSMTGTQETQYF
NA	NA	TRBV6-5	TRBJ2-7	TGTGCCAGCAGGACGGGGGGACAGGTTAATTACGAGCAGTACTTC	CASRTGGQVNYEQYF
NA	NA	TRBV6-5	TRBJ1-1	TGTGCCAGCAGTCCCCGGACAGAGTTGAACACTGAAGCTTTCTTT	CASSPRTELNTEAFF
NA	once	TRBV19	TRBJ1-5	TGTGCCAGTAGTATTGCGCAGCTTAGCAATCAGCCCCAGCATTTT	CASSIAQLSNQPQHF
NA	NA	TRBV20-1	TRBJ1-5	TGCAGTGCTAGTCACGGCGATCTCAATCAGCCCCAGCATTTT	CSASHGDLNQPQHF
NA	NA	TRBV7-6	TRBJ2-2	TGTGCCAGCAGCTTTGGAACGCCGGGCTTTAGCACCGGGGAGCTGTTTTTT	CASSFGTPGFSTGELFF
TRBD1	NA	TRBV27	TRBJ2-7	TGTGCCAGCAGTGGGACAGACTCCTACGAGCAGTACTTC	CASSGTDSYEQYF
NA	NA	TRBV4-2	TRBJ2-3	TGTGCCAGCAGCCAAGACCTAAGACAGGCCAATCCCACAGATACGCAGTATTTT	CASSQDLRQANPTDTQYF
NA	NA	TRBV19	TRBJ1-3	TGTGCCAGTACCTATCTGAGGGACTTTAGAAACACCATATATTTT	CASTYLRDFRNTIYF
NA	NA	TRBV7-6	TRBJ2-7	TGTGCCAGCAGCTTAGTAGGTTCTACCCATCTTTCCTCGAGCGAGCAGTACTTC	CASSLVGSTHLSSSEQYF
NA	NA	TRBV27	TRBJ1-3	TGTGCCAGCAGTTTATACGGAGACAGCTCCTCTGGAAACACCATATATTTT	CASSLYGDSSSGNTIYF
NA	NA	TRBV27	TRBJ2-2	TGTGCCAGCAGTTTGCGCGGTGGGGAGCTGTTTTTT	CASSLRGGELFF
NA	NA	TRBV14	TRBJ2-5	TGTGCCAGCAGCCAAGTGGGGTACCAAGAGACCCAGTACTTC	CASSQVGYQETQYF
NA	NA	TRBV12-3/TRBV12-4	TRBJ1-1	TGTGCCAGCAGTTTGTGGCTAAACACTGAAGCTTTCTTT	CASSLWLNTEAFF
TRBD2	NA	TRBV3-1/TRBV3-2	TRBJ2-1	TGTGCCAGCAGCCAAGGCCCGGCGGGGAGGGGTTACAATGAGCAGTTCTTC	CASSQGPAGRGYNEQFF
NA	NA	TRBV30	TRBJ2-2	TGTGCCTGGAAGAGTTTTATCTTCACCGGGGAGCTGTTTTTT	CAWKSFIFTGELFF
TRBD1	NA	TRBV14	TRBJ2-7	TGTGCCAGCAGCCAACAACAGGGGACCGAGCAGTACTTC	CASSQQQGTEQYF
NA	NA	TRBV5-4	TRBJ1-3	TGTGCCAGCAGCCTCCAGGGGATCTCTGGAAACACCATATATTTT	CASSLQGISGNTIYF
NA	NA	TRBV14	TRBJ1-2	TGTGCCAGCAGCCAAGATCTTTCTGCGGGATTCTATGGCTACACCTTC	CASSQDLSAGFYGYTF
TRBD1	NA	TRBV7-9	TRBJ2-7	TGTGCCAGCAGCTCGGACAGGGGCCTTGGGGACGAGCAGTACTTC	CASSSDRGLGDEQYF
TRBD1	NA	TRBV5-1	TRBJ2-7	TGCGCCAGCAGCCCGCCGGGACAGGGGACCTACGAGCAGTACTTC	CASSPPGQGTYEQYF
TRBD1	NA	TRBV4-1	TRBJ2-5	TGCGCCAGCAGCCAAGTCAAACAGGGGCAAGAGACCCAGTACTTC	CASSQVKQGQETQYF
NA	NA	TRBV5-1	TRBJ2-4	TGCGCCAGCAGCCCATATAACCAGGGTTCAGCCAAAAACATTCAGTACTTC	CASSPYNQGSAKNIQYF
TRBD2	NA	TRBV7-9	TRBJ2-3	TGTGCCAGCAGCCCGAGGCGTAGCGGGAACACAGATACGCAGTATTTT	CASSPRRSGNTDTQYF
NA	once	TRBV11-2	TRBJ2-7	TGTGCCAGCAGCTCCGGGACGGGGCGGATATACGAGCAGTACTTC	CASSSGTGRIYEQYF
NA	NA	TRBV7-2	TRBJ1-1	TGTGCCAGCAGCTTAGGCATGAACACTGAAGCTTTCTTT	CASSLGMNTEAFF
NA	NA	TRBV21-1	TRBJ1-5	TGTGCCAGCAGTGTCTCAGGCCGATGGCCGAGCAATCAGCCCCAGCATTTT	CASSVSGRWPSNQPQHF
NA	NA	TRBV24-1	TRBJ2-2	TGTGCCACCAGGGATTCCCCGGACACCGGGGAGCTGTTTTTT	CATRDSPDTGELFF
NA	NA	TRBV3-1/TRBV3-2	TRBJ2-7	TGTGCCAGCAGCCAAGTGGGGGGCGGCGAGCAGTACTTC	CASSQVGGGEQYF
NA	NA	TRBV5-5	TRBJ2-2	TGTGCCAGCACGAGGGACCACCCGAACACCGGGGAGCTGTTTTTT	CASTRDHPNTGELFF
NA	NA	TRBV15	TRBJ2-7	TGTGCCACCAGCCCAAGGGGCTACGAGCAGTACTTC	CATSPRGYEQYF
NA	NA	TRBV21-1	TRBJ2-2	TGTGCCAGCGGCTCGGGATCCGGGGAGCTGTTTTTT	CASGSGSGELFF
NA	few	TRBV4-3	TRBJ2-2	TGCGCCAGCAGCCAATTTCACCTAGGCGTCGGGGAGCTGTTTTTT	CASSQFHLGVGELFF
TRBD2	NA	TRBV6-2/TRBV6-3	TRBJ2-4	TGTGCCAGCAGCAGGGGACTAGCGGGACCGGAAAACATTCAGTACTTC	CASSRGLAGPENIQYF
NA	NA	TRBV2	TRBJ2-2	TGTGCCAGCAGTGTAGTGGGCGGCGGGGAGCTGTTTTTT	CASSVVGGGELFF
NA	few	TRBV28	TRBJ1-1	TGTGCCAGCAGGCCGGGACGGCCAAACACTGAAGCTTTCTTT	CASRPGRPNTEAFF
NA	NA	TRBV20-1	TRBJ1-2	TGCAGTGCTGCCGGGACATACGGCTACACCTTC	CSAAGTYGYTF
TRBD2	NA	TRBV5-4	TRBJ2-3	TGTGCCAGCAGTTTACCGGGACTAGCGTTTAAGAACACAGATACGCAGTATTTT	CASSLPGLAFKNTDTQYF
TRBD2	NA	TRBV2	TRBJ2-1	TGTGCCAGCAGTCGGGGACTAGCGGGCGTCAATGAGCAGTTCTTC	CASSRGLAGVNEQFF
TRBD1	NA	TRBV27	TRBJ1-6	TGTGCCAGCAGTTTCAGGGGGAGTAATTCACCCCTCCACTTT	CASSFRGSNSPLHF
NA	NA	TRBV4-1	TRBJ1-2	TGCGCCAGCAGCCAAGTAGCAGGGGTAAACTATGGCTACACCTTC	CASSQVAGVNYGYTF
NA	NA	TRBV27	TRBJ1-3	TGTGCCAGCAGTTCACAAGGTGGAAACACCATATATTTT	CASSSQGGNTIYF